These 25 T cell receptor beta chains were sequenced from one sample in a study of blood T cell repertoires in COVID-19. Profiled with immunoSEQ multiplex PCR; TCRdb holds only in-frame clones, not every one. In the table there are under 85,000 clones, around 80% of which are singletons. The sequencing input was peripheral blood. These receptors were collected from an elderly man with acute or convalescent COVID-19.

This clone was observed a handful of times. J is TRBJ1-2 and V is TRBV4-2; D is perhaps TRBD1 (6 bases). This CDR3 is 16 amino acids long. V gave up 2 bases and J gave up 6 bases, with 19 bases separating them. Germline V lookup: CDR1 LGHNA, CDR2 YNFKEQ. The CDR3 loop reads CASSQPDSSGDHGYTF. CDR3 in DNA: TGTGCCAGCAGCCAACCCGACTCTTCAGGGGACCATGGCTACACCTTC.

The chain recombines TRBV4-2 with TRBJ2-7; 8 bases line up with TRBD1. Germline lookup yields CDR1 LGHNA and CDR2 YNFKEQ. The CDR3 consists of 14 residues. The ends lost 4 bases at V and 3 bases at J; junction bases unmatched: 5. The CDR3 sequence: CASSLPGQVYEQYF. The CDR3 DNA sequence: TGTGCCAGCAGCCTGCCGGGACAGGTCTACGAGCAGTACTTC.

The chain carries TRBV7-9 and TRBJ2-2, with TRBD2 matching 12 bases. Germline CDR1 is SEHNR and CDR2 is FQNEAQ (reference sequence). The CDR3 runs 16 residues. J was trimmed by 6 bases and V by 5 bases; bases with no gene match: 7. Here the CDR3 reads CASSRDLAGGSGELFF. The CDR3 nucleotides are TGTGCCAGCAGCCGAGATCTAGCGGGAGGGTCCGGGGAGCTGTTTTTT.

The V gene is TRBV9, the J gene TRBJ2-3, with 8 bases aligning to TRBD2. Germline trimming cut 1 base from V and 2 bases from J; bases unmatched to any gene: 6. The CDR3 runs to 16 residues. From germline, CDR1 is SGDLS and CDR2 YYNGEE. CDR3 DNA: TGTGCCAGCAGCGTATTGAGCGGGAGTCTCACAGATACGCAGTATTTT. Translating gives CASSVLSGSLTDTQYF.

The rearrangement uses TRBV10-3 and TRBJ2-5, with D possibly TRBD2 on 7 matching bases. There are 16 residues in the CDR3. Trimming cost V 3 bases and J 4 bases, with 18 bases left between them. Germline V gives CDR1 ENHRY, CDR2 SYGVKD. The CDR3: CAISDLGGGRRETQYF. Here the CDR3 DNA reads TGTGCCATCAGTGATCTGGGGGGCGGGAGACGAGAGACCCAGTACTTC.

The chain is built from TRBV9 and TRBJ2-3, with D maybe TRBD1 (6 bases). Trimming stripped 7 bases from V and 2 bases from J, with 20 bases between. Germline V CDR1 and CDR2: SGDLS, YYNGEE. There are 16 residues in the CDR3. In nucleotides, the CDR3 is TGTGCCAGCGCTACCACAGGGACGCCCTCCACAGATACGCAGTATTTT. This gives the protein CASATTGTPSTDTQYF.

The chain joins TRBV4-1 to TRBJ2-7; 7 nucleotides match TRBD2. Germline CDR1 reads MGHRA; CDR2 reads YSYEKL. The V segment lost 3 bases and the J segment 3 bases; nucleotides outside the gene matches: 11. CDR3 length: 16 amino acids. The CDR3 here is CASSHLSGTVYYEQYF. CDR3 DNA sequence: TGCGCCAGCAGCCACCTAAGCGGGACCGTTTACTACGAGCAGTACTTC.

CDR3 DNA: TGTGCCAGCAGCATCCCCTGGCGGGAGGGCGGCACCGGGGAGCTGTTTTTT. It translates to CASSIPWREGGTGELFF. This rearrangement joins TRBV7-3 to TRBJ2-2; TRBD2 agrees at 9 bases. V lost 5 bases to trimming and J lost 4 bases; unmatched junction nucleotides: 11. This CDR3 spans 17 amino acids. Germline CDR1 and CDR2: SGHTA and FQGTGA.

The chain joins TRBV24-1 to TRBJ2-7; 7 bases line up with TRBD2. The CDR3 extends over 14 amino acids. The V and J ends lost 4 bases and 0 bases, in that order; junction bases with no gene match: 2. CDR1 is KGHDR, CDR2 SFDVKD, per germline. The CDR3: CATSDSGDSYEQYF. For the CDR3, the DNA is TGTGCCACCAGTGACAGCGGGGACTCCTACGAGCAGTACTTC.

The CDR3 nucleotides are TGTGCCAGCAGACCCCTAGCGGGAGGCACAGATACGCAGTATTTT. Its translation is CASRPLAGGTDTQYF. This rearrangement joins TRBV7-8 to TRBJ2-3, with 10 bases matching TRBD2. CDR1 is SGHVS and CDR2 is FQNEAQ in the germline V gene. The CDR3 is 15 amino acids. J gave up 1 base and V 6 bases, and 4 bases lay outside the gene matches.

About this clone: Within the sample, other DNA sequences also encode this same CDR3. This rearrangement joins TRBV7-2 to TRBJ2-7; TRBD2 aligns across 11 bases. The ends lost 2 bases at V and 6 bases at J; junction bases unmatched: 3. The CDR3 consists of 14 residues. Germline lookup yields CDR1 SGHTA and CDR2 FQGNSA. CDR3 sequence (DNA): TGTGCCAGCAGCTTATCACTAGCGGGGGCCGAGCAGTACTTC. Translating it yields CASSLSLAGAEQYF. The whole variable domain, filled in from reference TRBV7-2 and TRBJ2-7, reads GAGVSQSPSNKVTEKGKDVELRCDPISGHTALYWYRQSLGQGLEFLIYFQGNSAPDKSGLPSDRFSAERTGGSVSTLTIQRTQQEDSAVYLCASSLSLAGAEQYFGPGTRLTVT.

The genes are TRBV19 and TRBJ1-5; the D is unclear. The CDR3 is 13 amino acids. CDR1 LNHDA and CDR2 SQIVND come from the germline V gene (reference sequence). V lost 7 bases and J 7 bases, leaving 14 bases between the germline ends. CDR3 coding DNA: TGTGCCAGTATCCCAGAAACGGGGCAGCCCCAGCATTTT. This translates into CASIPETGQPQHF.

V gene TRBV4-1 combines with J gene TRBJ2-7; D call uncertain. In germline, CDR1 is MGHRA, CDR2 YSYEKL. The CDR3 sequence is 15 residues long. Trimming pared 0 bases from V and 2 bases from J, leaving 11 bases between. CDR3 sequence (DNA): TGCGCCAGCAGCCAAGATTTTCAGTCCCCCTACGAGCAGTACTTC. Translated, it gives CASSQDFQSPYEQYF.

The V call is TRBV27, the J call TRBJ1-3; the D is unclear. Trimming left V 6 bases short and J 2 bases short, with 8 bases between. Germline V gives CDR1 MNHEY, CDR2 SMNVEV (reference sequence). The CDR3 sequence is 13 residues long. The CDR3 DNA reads TGTGCCAGCAGCCCTAATGCTGGAAACACCATATATTTT. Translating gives CASSPNAGNTIYF.

The CDR3 DNA sequence: TGTGCCAGCTGGCGGGGGGACGAGCAGTACTTC. Translated: CASWRGDEQYF. The rearrangement joins TRBV2 to TRBJ2-7, with 8 positions matching TRBD2. The length of the CDR3 is 11 residues. J was trimmed by 5 bases and V by 8 bases; bases with no gene match: 2. Germline-derived CDR1 and CDR2 are SNHLY and FYNNEI. Supplemented by reference TRBV2 and TRBJ2-7, the full variable domain reads EPEVTQTPSHQVTQMGQEVILRCVPISNHLYFYWYRQILGQKVEFLVSFYNNEISEKSEIFDDQFSVERPDGSNFTLKIRSTKLEDSAMYFCASWRGDEQYFGPGTRLTVT.

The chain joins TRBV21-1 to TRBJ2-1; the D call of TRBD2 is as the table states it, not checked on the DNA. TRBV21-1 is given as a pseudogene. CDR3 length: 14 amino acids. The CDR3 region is CASSSSGGSHEQFF. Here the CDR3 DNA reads TGTGCCAGCAGCTCTAGCGGGGGTAGCCATGAGCAGTTCTTC.

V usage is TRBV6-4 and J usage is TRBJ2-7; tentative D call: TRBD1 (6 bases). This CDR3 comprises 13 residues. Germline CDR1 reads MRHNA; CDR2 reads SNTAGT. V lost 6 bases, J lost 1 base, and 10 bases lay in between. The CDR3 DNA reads TGTGCCAGCAGAGGACAGTATTCCTACGAGCAGTACTTC. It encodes CASRGQYSYEQYF.

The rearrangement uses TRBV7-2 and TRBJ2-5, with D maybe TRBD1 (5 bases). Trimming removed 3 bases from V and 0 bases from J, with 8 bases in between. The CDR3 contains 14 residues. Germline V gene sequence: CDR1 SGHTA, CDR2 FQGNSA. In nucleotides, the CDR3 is TGTGCCAGCAGCTTCAGGGAAAACCAAGAGACCCAGTACTTC. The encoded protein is CASSFRENQETQYF. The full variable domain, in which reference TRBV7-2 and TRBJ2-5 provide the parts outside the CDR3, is GAGVSQSPSNKVTEKGKDVELRCDPISGHTALYWYRQSLGQGLEFLIYFQGNSAPDKSGLPSDRFSAERTGGSVSTLTIQRTQQEDSAVYLCASSFRENQETQYFGPGTRLLVL.

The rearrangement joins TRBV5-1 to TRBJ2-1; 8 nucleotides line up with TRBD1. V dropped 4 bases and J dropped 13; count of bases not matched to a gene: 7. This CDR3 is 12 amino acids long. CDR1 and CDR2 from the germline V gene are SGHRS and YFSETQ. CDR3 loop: CASSPSGTGQFF. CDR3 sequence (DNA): TGCGCCAGCAGCCCCTCCGGGACAGGCCAGTTCTTC.

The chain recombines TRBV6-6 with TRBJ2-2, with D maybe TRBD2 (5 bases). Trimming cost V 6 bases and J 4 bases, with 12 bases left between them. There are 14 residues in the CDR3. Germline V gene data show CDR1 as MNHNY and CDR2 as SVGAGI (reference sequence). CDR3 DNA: TGTGCCAGCAGGACGGAAGGGAGCACCGGGGAGCTGTTTTTT. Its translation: CASRTEGSTGELFF.

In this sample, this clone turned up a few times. The DNA for the CDR3 is TGCGCCAGCAGCTCATCAGGGGTCGACACCGGGGAGCTGTTTTTT. Protein sequence: CASSSSGVDTGELFF. The V gene is TRBV5-1, the J gene TRBJ2-2; tentatively, D is TRBD1 (6 bases). Trimming took off 3 bases at V and 3 bases at J, with 12 bases between the two ends. CDR1 and CDR2 from the germline V gene are SGHRS and YFSETQ. The CDR3 runs 15 residues. Using reference TRBV5-1 and TRBJ2-2 for the parts outside the CDR3, the full variable domain is KAGVTQTPRYLIKTRGQQVTLSCSPISGHRSVSWYQQTPGQGLQFLFEYFSETQRNKGNFPGRFSGRQFSNSRSEMNVSTLELGDSALYLCASSSSGVDTGELFFGEGSRLTVL.

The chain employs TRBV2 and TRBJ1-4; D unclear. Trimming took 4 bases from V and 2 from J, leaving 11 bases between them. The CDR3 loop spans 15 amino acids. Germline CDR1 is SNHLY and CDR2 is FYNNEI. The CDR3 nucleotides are TGTGCCAGCAGTGTTAACGCAGCGACTAATGAAAAACTGTTTTTT. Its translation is CASSVNAATNEKLFF.

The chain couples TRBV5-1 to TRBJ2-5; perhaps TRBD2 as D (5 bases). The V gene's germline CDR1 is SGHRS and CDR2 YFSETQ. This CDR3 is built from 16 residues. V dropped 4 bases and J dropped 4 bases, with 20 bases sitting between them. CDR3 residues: CASSEYILGRGETQYF. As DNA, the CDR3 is TGCGCCAGCAGCGAATACATACTAGGCCGCGGAGAGACCCAGTACTTC.

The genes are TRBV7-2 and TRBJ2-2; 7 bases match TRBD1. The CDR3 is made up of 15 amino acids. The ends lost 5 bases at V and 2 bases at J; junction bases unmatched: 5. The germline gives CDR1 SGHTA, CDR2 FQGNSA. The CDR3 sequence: CASSPRDSNTGELFF. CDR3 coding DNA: TGTGCCAGCAGCCCTCGGGACAGCAACACCGGGGAGCTGTTTTTT.

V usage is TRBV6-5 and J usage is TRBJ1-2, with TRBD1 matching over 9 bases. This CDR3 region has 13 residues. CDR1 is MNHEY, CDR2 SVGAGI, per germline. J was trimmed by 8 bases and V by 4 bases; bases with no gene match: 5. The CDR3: CASSLQGAHGYTF. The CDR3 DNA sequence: TGTGCCAGCAGTTTACAGGGGGCGCACGGCTACACCTTC.